This T cell receptor (beta chain) was recovered during a study of T-cell memory formation after mild COVID-19. TCRdb passed the 5' RACE reads through MiXCR, listing each CDR3 protein once. Of approximately 240,000 distinct CDR3 sequences in the sample, over 15% were seen once. CDR3 length: 14 amino acids. V shed 5 bases, J shed 8 bases, and the junction held 5 bases outside the gene matches. Germline-derived CDR1 and CDR2 are DFQATT and SNEGSKA (reference sequence). V usage is TRBV20-1 and J usage is TRBJ2-1; TRBD2 matches at 14 bases. The clonotype comes from a man younger than 35 who had mild COVID-19 (a few samples of this study predate the infection). Cell type and time point are not known. Sequencing was carried out using PBMCs or a T cell subset sorted from them (not recorded which). The CDR3 DNA follows: TGCAGTGCTCCAGGACTAGCGGGGGGCTATGAGCAGTTCTTC. The encoded protein is CSAPGLAGGYEQFF.